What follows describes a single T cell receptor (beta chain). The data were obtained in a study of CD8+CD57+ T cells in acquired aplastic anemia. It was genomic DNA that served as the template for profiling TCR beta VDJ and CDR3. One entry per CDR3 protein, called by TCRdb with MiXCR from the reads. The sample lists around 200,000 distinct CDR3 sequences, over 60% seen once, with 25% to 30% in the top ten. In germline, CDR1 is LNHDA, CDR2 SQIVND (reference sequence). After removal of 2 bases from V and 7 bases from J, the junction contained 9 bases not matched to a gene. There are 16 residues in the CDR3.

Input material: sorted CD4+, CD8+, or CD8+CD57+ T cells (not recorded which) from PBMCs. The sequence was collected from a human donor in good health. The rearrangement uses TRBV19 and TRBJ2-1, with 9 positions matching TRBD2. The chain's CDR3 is CASSIMSTSGSNEQFF. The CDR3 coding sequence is TGTGCCAGTAGTATAATGTCGACTAGCGGATCTAATGAGCAGTTCTTC.